Listed below are T cell receptor beta chains from one sample, sequenced in a study of molecular identifiers for immune sequencing clone quantification. One entry per CDR3 protein, called by TCRdb with MiXCR from the PCR reads. The sample has 250,000 to 350,000 distinct CDR3 sequences, about 22% seen once. Material: naive CD8+ T cells from blood, with Jurkat cell RNA spiked in. The receptors stem from a human donor in good health. Some libraries in this study had Jurkat cell RNA spiked in. Each CDR3 is given with its conserved first and last residue. A D gene is named only where the DNA matches it firmly. Rows give clone size only sometimes, using once, few, many, or a class for an expanded clone.

TRBV7-8	TRBJ1-2	.	many	TGTGCCAGCAGCCAAACGAGGCTGATGAACTATGGCTACACCTTC	CASSQTRLMNYGYTF
TRBV25-1	TRBJ2-7	.	many	TGTGCCAGCAGTGAGCGTCTGGGGATATACGAGCAGTACTTC	CASSERLGIYEQYF
TRBV5-6	TRBJ1-4	.	few	TGTGCCAGCAGCTTTTCCTCGTCTAATGAAAAACTGTTTTTT	CASSFSSSNEKLFF
TRBV9	TRBJ2-3	.	many	TGTGCCAGCAGCGTAGCTTCCTACTCAGATACGCAGTATTTT	CASSVASYSDTQYF
TRBV12-3/TRBV12-4	TRBJ1-2	.	many	TGTGCCAGCAGTAGCCCTGCCTTAGATTGGTCGGTAGGCTACACCTTC	CASSSPALDWSVGYTF
TRBV13	TRBJ2-5	.	many	TGTGCCAGCAGTTGGGACGGTCAAGAGACCCAGTACTTC	CASSWDGQETQYF
TRBV7-9	TRBJ2-3	TRBD1	many	TGTGCCAGCAGCTTAGAGACAGGGGGCACAGATACGCAGTATTTT	CASSLETGGTDTQYF
TRBV6-6	TRBJ2-5	TRBD1	many	TGTGCCAGCAGTTACCGCTGGGACAGGGGGGAAGAGACCCAGTACTTC	CASSYRWDRGEETQYF
TRBV6-5	TRBJ2-3	.	few	TGTGCCAGCAGTTACTCGATCCGAGCAGTGACGCAGTATTTT	CASSYSIRAVTQYF
TRBV7-9	TRBJ2-7	.	many	TGTGCCAGCAGCTTAGCAAACTCCCCCTACGAGCAGTACTTC	CASSLANSPYEQYF
TRBV7-6	TRBJ2-5	.	many	TGTGCCAGCAGCTTAGCCGGTGTCCCCAGGTACCAAGAGACCCAGTACTTC	CASSLAGVPRYQETQYF
TRBV7-9	TRBJ1-1	.	many	TGTGCCAGCAGCTTTATGAGCACTGAAGCTTTCTTT	CASSFMSTEAFF
TRBV29-1	TRBJ2-7	.	.	TGCAGCGTTGAGGGACCGACGGGCTACGAGCAGTACTTC	CSVEGPTGYEQYF
TRBV28	TRBJ2-7	.	few	TGTGCCAGCAGTTATAGACTGGGACCGTACGAGCAGTACTTC	CASSYRLGPYEQYF
TRBV4-3	TRBJ2-7	.	few	TGCGCCAGCAGCCAAAACCGGGACGTAACCTCCTACGAGCAGTACTTC	CASSQNRDVTSYEQYF
TRBV3-1	TRBJ2-1	.	many	TGTGCCAGCAGCTTAATTAGCGGAAGCTCCTACAATGAGCAGTTCTTC	CASSLISGSSYNEQFF
TRBV29-1	TRBJ2-5	.	many	TGCAGCGTTGATCAGCCGGGGACAGAGACCCAGTACTTC	CSVDQPGTETQYF
TRBV4-2	TRBJ2-6	.	few	TGTGCCAGCAGCCAAGAGGACTGGAGCTCTGGGGCCAACGTCCTGACTTTC	CASSQEDWSSGANVLTF
TRBV12-3/TRBV12-4	TRBJ2-3	.	many	TGTGCCAGCGCCGCCTTCGCGGGCGAGACACGAGAAGCAGATACGCAGTATTTT	CASAAFAGETREADTQYF
TRBV7-2	TRBJ1-2	.	.	TGTGCCAGCAGCTCCCTCCCTAACTATGGCTACACCTTC	CASSSLPNYGYTF
TRBV20-1	TRBJ2-1	TRBD2	many	TGCAGTGCTGAGCGGGAGGGAGGGGATGAGCAGTTCTTC	CSAEREGGDEQFF
TRBV7-9	TRBJ2-3	.	many	TGTGCCAGCAGCTCGATACTCACAGATACGCAGTATTTT	CASSSILTDTQYF
TRBV4-1	TRBJ1-6	.	many	TGCGCCAGCAGCAAAGGGGGGGATTCACCCCTCCACTTT	CASSKGGDSPLHF
TRBV19	TRBJ2-7	.	.	TGTGCCAGTAGTATACTCAGGAAACCCTACGAGCAGTACTTC	CASSILRKPYEQYF
TRBV7-9	TRBJ2-3	.	.	TGTGCCAGCAGCCTGGAGGACCTCCCAGATACGCAGTATTTT	CASSLEDLPDTQYF
TRBV20-1	TRBJ2-1	.	.	TGCAGTGCTCCCGGCGCACCCGAGCAGTTCTTC	CSAPGAPEQFF
TRBV15	TRBJ2-7	TRBD1	many	TGTGCCACCAGCAGACCAGACAGGGCAACCTACGAGCAGTACTTC	CATSRPDRATYEQYF
TRBV6-1	TRBJ2-2	TRBD2	many	TGTGCCACATTACTAGCGGGAGGTAGTTACACCGGGGAGCTGTTTTTT	CATLLAGGSYTGELFF
TRBV7-9	TRBJ2-7	TRBD2	.	TGTGCCAGCAGCTCCTATCCCCAAGGACTAGCGGAAACCTACGGGCAGTACTTC	CASSSYPQGLAETYGQYF
TRBV27	TRBJ1-3	TRBD1	many	TGTGCCAGCAGTACTCTCCGGGACAGCCTCTCTGGAAACACCATATATTTT	CASSTLRDSLSGNTIYF
TRBV7-9	TRBJ2-2	.	many	TGTGCCAGCAGCTTAGCGTCGGAGGGGATCACCGGGGAGCTGTTTTTT	CASSLASEGITGELFF
TRBV9	TRBJ2-3	.	.	TGTGCCAGCAGCAATTGGGAGGCAGATACGCAGTATTTT	CASSNWEADTQYF
TRBV28	TRBJ2-7	.	many	TGTGCCAGCAGTTTAAGGGGGGACTACGAGCAGTACTTC	CASSLRGDYEQYF
TRBV7-9	TRBJ1-6	TRBD1	many	TGTGCCAGCAGCTTAGGACAGGGGGTTTCACCCCTCCACTTT	CASSLGQGVSPLHF
TRBV3-1	TRBJ2-1	.	.	TGTGCCAGCAGCCAACTGTGGGGGGGGGCCTCCAATGCGCAGTTCTTC	CASSQLWGGASNAQFF
TRBV30	TRBJ2-5	.	many	TGTGCCTGGAGTATCCAAGAGACCCAGTACTTC	CAWSIQETQYF
TRBV11-2	TRBJ2-1	.	few	TGTGCCAGCAGCTTAGATCTGGGCAATGAGCAGTTCTTC	CASSLDLGNEQFF
TRBV5-8	TRBJ2-7	TRBD2	many	TGTGCCAGCAGCCACGGACTAGCGGGAGGAGCCGGGGAGCAGTACTTC	CASSHGLAGGAGEQYF
TRBV5-6	TRBJ1-5	.	many	TGTGCCAGCAGCTTGGGGGTGAACAATCAGCCCCAGCATTTT	CASSLGVNNQPQHF
TRBV9	TRBJ2-2	.	many	TGTGCCAGCAGCGTAGTAGGGGGGGGCAAGGCCGGGGAGCTGTTTTTT	CASSVVGGGKAGELFF
TRBV4-3	TRBJ1-2	.	many	TGCGCCAGCAGCCAAGATCGGGCGGGAAGCTATGGCTACACCTTC	CASSQDRAGSYGYTF
TRBV20-1	TRBJ2-1	.	many	TGCAGTGCTGAGGGCGCGGAACAGATGAACAATGAGCAGTTCTTC	CSAEGAEQMNNEQFF
TRBV6-6	TRBJ2-1	TRBD1	.	TGTGCCAGCAGTCACTCGAGACAGGGATTTAGCGATGAGCAGCTCTTC	CASSHSRQGFSDEQLF